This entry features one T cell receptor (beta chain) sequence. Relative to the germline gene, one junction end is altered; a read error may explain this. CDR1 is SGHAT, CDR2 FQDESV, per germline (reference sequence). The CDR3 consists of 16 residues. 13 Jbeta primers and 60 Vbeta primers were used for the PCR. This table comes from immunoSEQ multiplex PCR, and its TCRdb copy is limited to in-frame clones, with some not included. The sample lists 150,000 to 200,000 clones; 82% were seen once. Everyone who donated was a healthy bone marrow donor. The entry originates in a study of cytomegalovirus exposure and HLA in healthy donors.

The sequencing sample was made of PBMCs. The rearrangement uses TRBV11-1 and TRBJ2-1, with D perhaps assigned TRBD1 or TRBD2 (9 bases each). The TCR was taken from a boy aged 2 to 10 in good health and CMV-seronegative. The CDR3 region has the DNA TGTGCCAGCAGCCTAGCGGGACAGGGCGTCATAAATGAGCAGTTCTTC. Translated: CASSLAGQGVINEQFF.